A single T cell receptor (beta chain) is shown here with its context. Using immunoSEQ multiplex PCR, the repertoire was profiled, and TCRdb retains in-frame clones only, with some absent. The sample carries about 21,000 clones, about 79% recorded once. This entry is derived from a study of OX40 agonist ivuxolimab in advanced cancers. The trim removed 6 bases at V and 3 bases at J, leaving 18 bases unmatched. The germline CDR1 and CDR2 sequences are LNHNV and YYDKDF (reference sequence). The CDR3 extends over 19 amino acids. The material was CD4+ or CD8+ T cells sorted from blood, obtained in a trial of the OX40 agonist ivuxolimab. The sequence was obtained from an adult with an advanced solid tumor such as melanoma, head and neck, liver or kidney cancer. This chain joins TRBV15 and TRBJ2-1; 9 bases line up with TRBD1. The CDR3 region has the DNA TGTGCCACCAGGACAGTCCCCCCCAACAGGGGGCAGGGCTACAATGAGCAGTTCTTC. Protein product: CATRTVPPNRGQGYNEQFF.